A selection of T cell receptor beta chains follows, all from one sample in a study of cytomegalovirus exposure and HLA in healthy donors. TCRdb's copy holds only in-frame clones and misses some; the assay was immunoSEQ multiplex PCR. This table has 75,000 to 90,000 clones, approximately 75% appearing once. Material for sequencing was PBMCs. The receptor source for this set is a man aged 60 to 69 in good health and CMV-seronegative. The CDR3 runs from the conserved cysteine through the conserved F or W. A D gene is named only where the DNA matches it firmly. Size values are once, few and many counts, or a class for expanded clones, and some rows have none.

TRBD1,.,TRBJ1-4,TRBV5-1,TGCGCCAGCAGCTCGGGGGACAGGGGGAATGAAAAACTGTTTTTT,CASSSGDRGNEKLFF
.,.,TRBJ2-2,TRBV6-6,TGTGCCAGCAGGGGAGGGAACACCGGGGAGCTGTTTTTT,CASRGGNTGELFF
TRBD1,few,TRBJ1-2,TRBV10-2,TGCGCCAGCAGTAGAGACAGGGGGGGCTACACCTTC,CASSRDRGGYTF
TRBD2,.,TRBJ2-7,TRBV5-1,TGCGCCAGCAGCTTGAGCGGGGGGCCCTACGAGCAGTACTTC,CASSLSGGPYEQYF
TRBD2,.,TRBJ2-5,TRBV11-2,TGTGCCAGCAGCCCATCTAGCGGGTTTAGGGAGACCCAGTACTTC,CASSPSSGFRETQYF
.,.,TRBJ1-2,TRBV2,TGTGCCAGCAGAGCACAGGGTTCTAACTATGGCTACACCTTC,CASRAQGSNYGYTF
TRBD1,.,TRBJ1-2,TRBV6-6,TGTGCCAGCAGCAACAGGGGGCTAAACTATGGCTACACCTTC,CASSNRGLNYGYTF
TRBD1,.,TRBJ2-3,TRBV27,TGTGCCAGCAGTCCCCGACAGGGGACGGCAGATACGCAGTATTTT,CASSPRQGTADTQYF
.,.,TRBJ1-3,TRBV7-6,TGTGCCAGCAGCTCCCGAGCCCCCCACTCTGGAAACACCATATATTTT,CASSSRAPHSGNTIYF
TRBD2,.,TRBJ2-1,TRBV6-6,TGTGCCACCAACGTCGGGGGGGGCAGGAATGAGCAGTTCTTC,CATNVGGGRNEQFF
.,few,TRBJ2-7,TRBV10-2,TGCGCCACTCAGGGGATATCCTACGAGCAGTACTTC,CATQGISYEQYF
.,.,TRBJ2-7,TRBV7-9,TGTGCCAGCAGCTTAGGACTGATCTACGAGCAGTACTTC,CASSLGLIYEQYF
.,.,TRBJ1-4,TRBV7-8,TGTGCCAGCAGCCCTGACTCCGCCGGCGAAAAACTGTTTTTT,CASSPDSAGEKLFF
.,.,TRBJ1-2,TRBV11-2,TGTGCCAGCAGCTCACCCGGGCGGGGGAATGGCTACACCTTC,CASSSPGRGNGYTF
TRBD2,.,TRBJ2-2,TRBV7-6,TGTGCCAGCAGCCCTTTGAGCGGGGGGAACACCGGGGAGCTGTTTTTT,CASSPLSGGNTGELFF
TRBD1,.,TRBJ2-2,TRBV14,TGTGCCAGCAGCCAAGGACAGGGATCGAACACCGGGGAGCTGTTTTTT,CASSQGQGSNTGELFF
TRBD1,.,TRBJ1-1,TRBV7-2,TGTGCCAGCAGCTTTCAAGTGCAGGGGGCTGAAGCTTTCTTT,CASSFQVQGAEAFF
.,.,TRBJ2-2,TRBV5-5,TGTGCCAGCAGCCCTGACTCCGGGGAGCTGTTTTTT,CASSPDSGELFF
.,.,TRBJ1-5,TRBV4-2,TGTGCCAGCAGCCAAGATCTAGAACGGCCCCAGCATTTT,CASSQDLERPQHF
TRBD2,few,TRBJ2-5,TRBV18,TGTGCCAGCTCACCGACTATGGGGGGGTTCCAAGAGACCCAGTACTTC,CASSPTMGGFQETQYF
TRBD1,once,TRBJ2-3,TRBV5-4,TGTGCCAGCAGGCGATACACAGGGGTCCTCAGCACAGATACGCAGTATTTT,CASRRYTGVLSTDTQYF
TRBD1,.,TRBJ1-5,TRBV19,TGTGCCAGTAGTATAGGGCGTCTTAGGGCAGGGGGTAAACAGCCCCAGCATTTT,CASSIGRLRAGGKQPQHF
TRBD1,.,TRBJ1-1,TRBV5-6,TGTGCCAGCATCCCGGACAGGGGTTCCACTGAAGCTTTCTTT,CASIPDRGSTEAFF
TRBD2,.,TRBJ2-1,TRBV9,TGTGCCAGCAGCGTAGGTCCTAGCGGGGGGGCTGACAATGAGCAGTTCTTC,CASSVGPSGGADNEQFF
.,.,TRBJ1-1,TRBV30,TGTGCCTGGAGTAGAGCCCCTCTAGGTTTCTTT,CAWSRAPLGFF
TRBD1,few,TRBJ1-4,TRBV19,TGTGCCAGTAGTAGCGGACAGGGCAGGGAAAAACTGTTTTTT,CASSSGQGREKLFF
.,.,TRBJ1-3,TRBV19,TGTGCCACCGCTAGAACAAAGCTCGACTCTGGAAACACCATATATTTT,CATARTKLDSGNTIYF
.,.,TRBJ1-5,TRBV11-2,TGTGCCAGCAGCTTAGCGACAGGTCGCAATCAGCCCCAGCATTTT,CASSLATGRNQPQHF
.,few,TRBJ2-7,TRBV21-1,TGTGCCAGCAACCAAGGGGAGGCAGGGGGAGTCCCTTCCTACGAGCAGTACTTC,CASNQGEAGGVPSYEQYF
.,.,TRBJ2-3,TRBV18,TGTGCCAGCTCACCAAGGGACTCCTCGGTCGGCACAGATACGCAGTATTTT,CASSPRDSSVGTDTQYF
.,.,TRBJ2-7,TRBV27,TGTGCCAGCAGTCAGCAGGGCTACGAGCAGTACTTC,CASSQQGYEQYF
TRBD1,.,TRBJ2-1,TRBV7-6,TGTGCCAGCAGCCCCCCGACAGGGGGTAATGAGCAGTTCTTC,CASSPPTGGNEQFF
TRBD1,.,TRBJ1-1,TRBV7-3,TGTGCCAGCAGCCCAGGGGGCGGTGATGAAGCTTTCTTT,CASSPGGGDEAFF
TRBD1,.,TRBJ2-7,TRBV10-1,TGCGCCAGCAGTGAGGACAGGGCACTACCCTACGAGCAGTACTTC,CASSEDRALPYEQYF
TRBD2,once,TRBJ2-5,TRBV5-1,TGCGCCAGCAGCCCTATGGGGGGGGGAGAGACCCAGTACTTC,CASSPMGGGETQYF
TRBD1,.,TRBJ1-5,TRBV2,TGTGCCAGCGGACAGGGGGCGAATCAGCCCCAGCATTTT,CASGQGANQPQHF
.,.,TRBJ2-7,TRBV2,TGTGCCAGCAGGCAGGGGAGCTCCTACGAGCAGTACTTC,CASRQGSSYEQYF
.,.,TRBJ1-5,TRBV18,TGTGCCAGCTCACCAGCCAGGGTCTCGGCGTATAGCAATCAGCCCCAGCATTTT,CASSPARVSAYSNQPQHF
.,.,TRBJ1-2,TRBV10-3,TGTGCCATCAGTGAGGAATTCGCAGGGGAGAAGGGAAACTATGGCTACACCTTC,CAISEEFAGEKGNYGYTF
.,.,TRBJ2-7,TRBV7-8,TGTGCCAGCAGCCAACCTAGGAACGAGCAGTACTTC,CASSQPRNEQYF
.,.,TRBJ1-5,TRBV2,TGTGCCAGCAGTGAAGGGGGCAGACCCAATCAGCCCCAGCATTTT,CASSEGGRPNQPQHF
.,once,TRBJ2-7,TRBV7-9,TGTGCCAGCAGCCCCGGGACTCTTTACGAGCAGTACTTC,CASSPGTLYEQYF
.,.,TRBJ1-3,TRBV7-8,TGTGCCAGCAGCGCGGGTACTATCTCTGGAAACACCATATATTTT,CASSAGTISGNTIYF
TRBD1,.,TRBJ2-7,TRBV7-9,TGTGCCAGCAGCGTAACCGGGACAGGGGTCGAGCAGTACTTC,CASSVTGTGVEQYF
TRBD1,.,TRBJ2-7,TRBV4-1,TGCGCCAGCAGCCAAGAGATTGGGGACAGGGGGCGGGTGCGGAACGAGCAGTACTTC,CASSQEIGDRGRVRNEQYF